The next 26 T cell receptor beta chains were all read from a single sample in a study of shared clonotypes between healthy human individuals. TCRdb keeps only in-frame clones here, not all; method: immunoSEQ multiplex PCR. The profile covers fewer than 2.5 million clones, with under 95% appearing a single time and approximately 0.37% taken by the ten largest. The sample was naive CD4+ T cells from PBMCs. Noted subset: CD45RA+ positively selected. The receptors were sampled from a man aged 18 to 30 in good health. Some clones in this sample may be carry-over from other donors' samples.

The V call is TRBV12-5, the J call TRBJ2-3; the D gene is possibly TRBD1 (5 bases). The CDR3 loop spans 18 amino acids. V was trimmed by 1 base and J by 2 bases, leaving 19 bases between them. Germline CDR1 reads LGHNT; CDR2 reads FRNRAP. The CDR3 reads CASGLALGHRAITDTQYF. The CDR3 nucleotides read TGTGCTAGTGGTTTGGCCTTAGGACACCGTGCCATCACAGATACGCAGTATTTT.

This clone was counted only a few times. This rearrangement joins TRBV9 to TRBJ1-1; D not resolved. There are 14 residues in the CDR3. Germline CDR1 SGDLS, CDR2 YYNGEE. V lost 3 bases, J lost 7 bases, and 16 bases lay in between. CDR3: CASSARSGRNEAFF. CDR3 sequence (DNA): TGTGCCAGCAGCGCAAGATCAGGCAGGAATGAAGCTTTCTTT.

This sequence joins TRBV19 and TRBJ2-6; D call uncertain. V lost 3 bases to trimming and J lost 4 bases, with 13 bases between them. Germline values: CDR1 LNHDA, CDR2 SQIVND (reference sequence). There are 16 residues in the CDR3. DNA for the CDR3: TGTGCCAGTAGTATCGGTGGCAGTACCGGGGCCAACGTCCTGACTTTC. Translated: CASSIGGSTGANVLTF. Supplemented by reference TRBV19 and TRBJ2-6, the full variable domain reads DGGITQSPKYLFRKEGQNVTLSCEQNLNHDAMYWYRQDPGQGLRLIYYSQIVNDFQKGDIAEGYSVSREKKESFPLTVTSAQKNPTAFYLCASSIGGSTGANVLTFGAGSRLTVL.

This clone appeared once. The chain has TRBV18 and TRBJ2-1, with TRBD2 matching over 10 bases. The CDR3 runs 16 residues. With 5 bases clipped from V and 3 bases from J, the junction kept 7 bases outside the gene matches. Germline values: CDR1 KGHSH, CDR2 LQKENI. This chain's CDR3 is CASSSALAGDYNEQFF. CDR3 nucleotides: TGTGCCAGCTCATCTGCCCTAGCGGGGGACTACAATGAGCAGTTCTTC. The entire variable domain, with the rest obtained from reference TRBV18 and TRBJ2-1, is as follows: NAGVMQNPRHLVRRRGQEARLRCSPMKGHSHVYWYRQLPEEGLKFMVYLQKENIIDESGMPKERFSAEFPKEGPSILRIQQVVRGDSAAYFCASSSALAGDYNEQFFGPGTRLTVL.

The chain couples TRBV6-1 to TRBJ1-5; 8 nucleotides agree with TRBD1. Per the germline V gene, CDR1 is MNHNS and CDR2 is SASEGT. V gave up 6 bases and J gave up 7 bases; unmatched junction bases: 11. The CDR3 extends over 15 amino acids. CDR3 loop: CASRRAVTGEQPQHF. The CDR3, as DNA: TGTGCCAGCAGACGAGCGGTGACAGGGGAACAGCCCCAGCATTTT.

The CDR3 DNA reads as TGCGCCAGCAGCCATCAGACAGGGGAAGTGGGAAACACCATATATTTT. Its protein product is CASSHQTGEVGNTIYF. This chain connects TRBV4-1 to TRBJ1-3; the match to TRBD1 covers 8 bases. Germline CDR1 reads MGHRA; CDR2 reads YSYEKL. The CDR3 sequence is 16 residues long. Trimming removed 3 bases from V and 4 bases from J; junction bases left unmatched: 8.

Of note for this clone: Other DNA sequences in the sample encode the same CDR3. The chain links TRBV5-1 to TRBJ2-5; 7 positions agree with TRBD1. The length of the CDR3 is 14 residues. J was trimmed by 1 base and V by 4 bases; bases with no gene match: 4. Germline V gene lookup returns CDR1 SGHRS and CDR2 YFSETQ. The CDR3 reads CASSPGTAQETQYF. CDR3 coding DNA: TGCGCCAGCAGCCCGGGGACAGCCCAAGAGACCCAGTACTTC.

The rearrangement joins TRBV9 to TRBJ2-1, with 9 nucleotides matching TRBD2. CDR1 and CDR2 (germline): SGDLS, YYNGEE. The CDR3 covers 14 residues. V trimming: 0 bases; J trimming: 10 bases; junction bases outside the gene matches: 5. The CDR3 reads CASSVEPSGEEQFF. In nucleotides, the CDR3 is TGTGCCAGCAGCGTAGAACCTAGCGGGGAGGAGCAGTTCTTC.

This rearrangement joins TRBV5-6 to TRBJ1-5; maybe TRBD1 (6 bases). The CDR3 runs to 17 residues. V lost 0 bases and J lost 0, with 13 bases in between. Germline V gives CDR1 SGHDT, CDR2 YYEEEE. The CDR3 bases are TGTGCCAGCAGCTTGGTTAGTGGGGGCAATAGCAATCAGCCCCAGCATTTT. This encodes CASSLVSGGNSNQPQHF.

The V call is TRBV7-2, the J call TRBJ2-7; no clear D gene. Trimming removed 2 bases from V and 6 bases from J, with 11 bases in between. The CDR3 extends over 13 amino acids. Germline assignment: CDR1 SGHTA and CDR2 FQGNSA. The DNA of the CDR3 is TGTGCCAGCAGCTTACTCGACCCGGGCGAGCAGTACTTC. Encoded protein: CASSLLDPGEQYF.

CDR3 nucleotides: TGTGCCGCGGAAAGGGAGATGAGCACAGATACGCAGTATTTT. This translates into CAAEREMSTDTQYF. V is TRBV6-6 and J is TRBJ2-3, with D possibly matching TRBD2 (5 bases). Per germline, CDR1 MNHNY and CDR2 SVGAGI (reference sequence). V lost 11 bases and J 0 bases, leaving 15 bases between the germline ends. This CDR3 region has 14 residues.

This CDR3 reads CASSLKQGGQPGRTGELFF. CDR3 bases: TGTGCCAGCAGCTTAAAACAGGGTGGCCAGCCAGGCCGCACCGGGGAGCTGTTTTTT. The rearrangement joins TRBV7-9 to TRBJ2-2, with a weak D call TRBD1 (6 bases). Trimming cost V 2 bases and J 4 bases, with 23 bases left between them. The CDR3 is 19 amino acids. In germline, CDR1 is SEHNR, CDR2 FQNEAQ (reference sequence).

The chain employs TRBV5-1 and TRBJ2-2, with D hard to call. Trimming took 0 bases from V and 7 from J, leaving 7 bases between them. CDR3 size: 13 residues. CDR1 and CDR2 from the germline V gene are SGHRS and YFSETQ. The CDR3 protein is CASSLEFVGELFF. In nucleotides, the CDR3 is TGCGCCAGCAGCTTGGAGTTTGTCGGGGAGCTGTTTTTT.

V gene TRBV5-1 combines with J gene TRBJ1-4, with D maybe TRBD1 (5 bases). The V end was cut by 3 bases, the J end by 3 bases, with 15 bases between. The V gene's germline CDR1 is SGHRS and CDR2 YFSETQ. The CDR3 loop spans 16 amino acids. The chain's CDR3 is CASSSQGSGANEKLFF. CDR3 nucleotides: TGCGCCAGCAGCTCCCAGGGCTCAGGAGCTAATGAAAAACTGTTTTTT.

V gene TRBV2 combines with J gene TRBJ2-7; a weak D match, TRBD2 (6 bases). This CDR3 spans 16 amino acids. Germline CDR1 and CDR2: SNHLY and FYNNEI. Trimming removed 4 bases from V and 0 bases from J, with 16 bases in between. In nucleotides, the CDR3 is TGTGCCAGCAGTGTACAAGGCGGGGAACTCTCCTACGAGCAGTACTTC. This gives the protein CASSVQGGELSYEQYF.

This sequence joins TRBV4-2 and TRBJ2-7; weak D call: TRBD1 (6 bases). The germline V gene has CDR1 LGHNA and CDR2 YNFKEQ. V was shortened by 4 bases and J by 6 bases, with 16 bases between the two germline ends. This CDR3 has 14 amino acids. CDR3 nucleotide sequence: TGTGCCAGCAGCCGACCCACGGACAGCCTCGAGCAGTACTTC. Its translation: CASSRPTDSLEQYF.

The chain is built from TRBV2 and TRBJ1-5; 8 bases fit TRBD1. CDR3 length: 17 amino acids. Germline values: CDR1 SNHLY, CDR2 FYNNEI. V was clipped by 5 bases and J by 0 bases; unmatched bases: 9. CDR3 sequence: CASSLWGGQGSNQPQHF. DNA of the CDR3: TGTGCCAGCAGTCTGTGGGGTGGACAGGGTAGCAATCAGCCCCAGCATTTT.

The V call is TRBV27, the J call TRBJ2-6, with 9 bases aligning to TRBD1. Germline V gives CDR1 MNHEY, CDR2 SMNVEV (reference sequence). CDR3 length equals 13 residues. V lost 3 bases, J lost 12 bases, and 3 bases stayed unmatched. CDR3 sequence: CASSLGTGFVLTF. The CDR3, as DNA: TGTGCCAGCAGTTTGGGGACAGGGTTCGTCCTGACTTTC.

The chain couples TRBV5-4 to TRBJ2-4, with a possible D match to TRBD2 (6 bases). Germline V gene data show CDR1 as SGHNT and CDR2 as YYREEE (reference sequence). The CDR3 loop spans 16 amino acids. V was trimmed by 4 bases and J by 10 bases, leaving 24 bases between them. CDR3 region: CASSRPEGPTGEIQYF. CDR3 DNA sequence: TGTGCCAGCAGCCGCCCAGAGGGACCCACGGGAGAAATTCAGTACTTC.

The J gene is TRBJ2-1, the V gene TRBV6-1; 13 bases fit TRBD2. Germline trimming cut 8 bases from V and 5 bases from J; bases unmatched to any gene: 3. Germline CDR1 and CDR2: MNHNS and SASEGT. The CDR3 contains 14 residues. CDR3 loop: CASVLAGGHNEQFF. The CDR3, as DNA: TGTGCCAGCGTACTAGCGGGAGGGCACAATGAGCAGTTCTTC.

The chain uses TRBV18 and TRBJ2-5; 8 positions agree with TRBD2. Trimming removed 3 bases from V and 2 bases from J; junction bases left unmatched: 14. This CDR3 is 18 amino acids long. Germline assignment: CDR1 KGHSH and CDR2 LQKENI. CDR3 sequence: CASSPRLRAGGRQETQYF. The CDR3 DNA follows: TGTGCCAGCTCACCCCGTTTGAGGGCGGGAGGCCGACAAGAGACCCAGTACTTC.

About this clone: Other DNA sequences in this specimen translate into the identical CDR3. The rearrangement joins TRBV7-9 to TRBJ1-5, with D tentatively TRBD1 (6 bases). Deletions cut 5 bases from V and 6 bases from J, with 11 bases between. Germline CDR1 SEHNR, CDR2 FQNEAQ (reference sequence). The CDR3 runs 13 residues. CDR3 protein: CASSPGGGQPQHF. The CDR3 region has the DNA TGTGCCAGCAGCCCCGGAGGGGGTCAGCCCCAGCATTTT.

The chain recombines TRBV25-1 with TRBJ1-4; no clear D gene. The CDR3 is 15 residues long. V was shortened by 6 bases and J by 5 bases, with 16 bases between the two germline ends. Germline V lookup: CDR1 MGHDK, CDR2 SYGVNS. The CDR3 DNA reads TGTGCCAGCAGCGGGCCTTTGTTTAGAAATGAAAAACTGTTTTTT. This gives the protein CASSGPLFRNEKLFF. The full variable domain, completed using reference TRBV25-1 and TRBJ1-4, is EADIYQTPRYLVIGTGKKITLECSQTMGHDKMYWYQQDPGMELHLIHYSYGVNSTEKGDLSSESTVSRIRTEHFPLTLESARPSHTSQYLCASSGPLFRNEKLFFGSGTQLSVL.

This clone was counted a single time. This sequence joins TRBV27 and TRBJ2-3; D is possibly TRBD1 (6 bases). V dropped 5 bases and J dropped 13 bases, with 16 bases sitting between them. The CDR3 totals 12 residues. Germline V lookup: CDR1 MNHEY, CDR2 SMNVEV (reference sequence). CDR3 nucleotide sequence: TGTGCCAGCAGTGCAAACCGGGACATAAAGTATTTT. It encodes CASSANRDIKYF.

The J gene is TRBJ2-2, the V gene TRBV15, with 7 bases lining up with TRBD2. The ends lost 5 bases at V and 6 bases at J; junction bases unmatched: 6. The CDR3 runs to 14 residues. The germline CDR1 and CDR2 sequences are LNHNV and YYDKDF (reference sequence). CDR3 in amino acids: CATSRNLAAGELFF. For the CDR3, the DNA is TGTGCCACCAGCCGAAACCTAGCGGCCGGGGAGCTGTTTTTT.

V gene TRBV5-1 combines with J gene TRBJ2-7; D is uncertain. V was pared by 0 bases and J by 7 bases, with 8 bases between. The CDR3 contains 12 residues. CDR1 SGHRS and CDR2 YFSETQ come from the germline V gene. CDR3 DNA: TGCGCCAGCAGCTTGGACTCCCGGGAGCAGTACTTC. Its translation: CASSLDSREQYF.